These T cell receptor beta chains were read from a single sample in a study of shared T cell receptors in the human thymus. Sequencing was performed with immunoSEQ multiplex PCR; in TCRdb, only in-frame clones are kept and a portion is missing. The sample includes hundreds of thousands of clones, approximately 85% of them seen just once. Separately, the same data were catalogued under a study of human thymus T cells.

Sequences were obtained from thymocytes. The receptors originated from a girl under three years old with a congenital heart defect. The CDR3 runs from the conserved cysteine through the conserved F or W. The D gene is left open where the match is weak. Expanded clones get a size class; other rows say once, few or many, or leave the size out.

D gene: TRBD1
J gene: TRBJ2-2
V gene: TRBV6-1
clone size: -
CDR3 protein: CASSGTGVNTGELFF
CDR3 DNA: TGTGCCAGCTCGGGGACAGGAGTGAACACCGGGGAGCTGTTTTTT

D gene: -
J gene: TRBJ1-5
V gene: TRBV5-5
clone size: few
CDR3 protein: CASSPRSFNQPQHF
CDR3 DNA: TGTGCCAGCAGCCCCCGCAGTTTCAATCAGCCCCAGCATTTT

D gene: -
J gene: TRBJ1-2
V gene: TRBV4-3
clone size: -
CDR3 protein: CASSQALGAGNNYGYTF
CDR3 DNA: TGCGCCAGCAGCCAAGCTCTAGGGGCAGGGAATAACTATGGCTACACCTTC

D gene: TRBD1
J gene: TRBJ1-2
V gene: TRBV5-8
clone size: once
CDR3 protein: CASSLEAGGGSYGYTF
CDR3 DNA: TGTGCCAGCAGCTTGGAGGCAGGGGGCGGTTCCTATGGCTACACCTTC

D gene: TRBD2
J gene: TRBJ2-7
V gene: TRBV4-1
clone size: -
CDR3 protein: CASSLFAGLARGEQYF
CDR3 DNA: TGCGCCAGCAGCCTCTTTGCGGGACTAGCTCGTGGTGAGCAGTACTTC

D gene: TRBD1
J gene: TRBJ1-2
V gene: TRBV19
clone size: -
CDR3 protein: CASSIDRDYGYTF
CDR3 DNA: TGTGCCAGTAGTATCGACAGGGACTATGGCTACACCTTC

D gene: -
J gene: TRBJ1-5
V gene: TRBV4-1
clone size: -
CDR3 protein: CASSQGASEDSQNQPQHF
CDR3 DNA: TGCGCCAGCAGCCAAGGGGCCTCGGAGGACAGCCAAAATCAGCCCCAGCATTTT

D gene: -
J gene: TRBJ2-1
V gene: TRBV10-3
clone size: -
CDR3 protein: CAINGQRENNEQFF
CDR3 DNA: TGTGCCATTAATGGACAGCGGGAAAACAATGAGCAGTTCTTC

D gene: TRBD1
J gene: TRBJ1-1
V gene: TRBV29-1
clone size: once
CDR3 protein: CSVRDRVFNLVGGSSEAFF
CDR3 DNA: TGCAGCGTACGGGACAGGGTTTTCAATCTAGTAGGTGGGAGCTCTGAAGCTTTCTTT

D gene: -
J gene: TRBJ1-5
V gene: TRBV10-3
clone size: -
CDR3 protein: CAISKRFNQPQHF
CDR3 DNA: TGTGCCATCAGTAAACGGTTCAATCAGCCCCAGCATTTT

D gene: TRBD1
J gene: TRBJ1-3
V gene: TRBV6-1
clone size: -
CDR3 protein: CASRGQGLDTIYF
CDR3 DNA: TGTGCCAGCAGAGGACAGGGATTGGACACCATATATTTT

D gene: -
J gene: TRBJ1-1
V gene: TRBV9
clone size: -
CDR3 protein: CASSVVGIHTEAFF
CDR3 DNA: TGTGCCAGCAGCGTAGTTGGCATACACACTGAAGCTTTCTTT

D gene: TRBD2
J gene: TRBJ2-6
V gene: TRBV7-6
clone size: -
CDR3 protein: CASSILKRGGPGANVLTF
CDR3 DNA: TGTGCCAGCAGCATCCTAAAGCGGGGGGGTCCTGGGGCCAACGTCCTGACTTTC

D gene: -
J gene: TRBJ1-1
V gene: TRBV6-6
clone size: -
CDR3 protein: CASPPRDRNTEAFF
CDR3 DNA: TGTGCCAGCCCGCCTCGAGATAGGAACACTGAAGCTTTCTTT

D gene: -
J gene: TRBJ1-5
V gene: TRBV6-6
clone size: -
CDR3 protein: CASSYPGQKKKPQHF
CDR3 DNA: TGTGCCAGCAGTTACCCAGGGCAAAAAAAGAAGCCCCAGCATTTT

D gene: TRBD1
J gene: TRBJ1-2
V gene: TRBV9
clone size: -
CDR3 protein: CASSVAEGAGGYTF
CDR3 DNA: TGTGCCAGCAGCGTAGCGGAGGGGGCAGGCGGCTACACCTTC

D gene: -
J gene: TRBJ2-1
V gene: TRBV4-3
clone size: -
CDR3 protein: CASSQEKGGLTHYNEQFF
CDR3 DNA: TGCGCCAGCAGCCAAGAAAAGGGGGGGCTAACGCACTACAATGAGCAGTTCTTC

D gene: TRBD1
J gene: TRBJ1-2
V gene: TRBV28
clone size: -
CDR3 protein: CASSSGGTGELYGYTF
CDR3 DNA: TGTGCCAGCAGTTCAGGAGGGACAGGCGAACTCTATGGCTACACCTTC

D gene: -
J gene: TRBJ1-2
V gene: TRBV12-5
clone size: few
CDR3 protein: CASGQGTFDGYTF
CDR3 DNA: TGTGCTAGTGGTCAAGGGACATTTGATGGCTACACCTTC

D gene: -
J gene: TRBJ1-2
V gene: TRBV4-3
clone size: -
CDR3 protein: CASSQGGGGGYTF
CDR3 DNA: TGCGCCAGCAGCCAAGGGGGAGGGGGTGGCTACACCTTC

D gene: -
J gene: TRBJ1-3
V gene: TRBV5-6
clone size: -
CDR3 protein: CASSSLVFVGNTIYF
CDR3 DNA: TGTGCCAGCAGCTCACTCGTCTTTGTCGGAAACACCATATATTTT

D gene: -
J gene: TRBJ2-2
V gene: TRBV7-9
clone size: -
CDR3 protein: CASSRGTSRTGELFF
CDR3 DNA: TGTGCCAGCAGCCGGGGAACATCCCGAACCGGGGAGCTGTTTTTT

D gene: -
J gene: TRBJ2-3
V gene: TRBV5-1
clone size: -
CDR3 protein: CASSLQGGIDTQYF
CDR3 DNA: TGCGCCAGCAGCTTACAGGGAGGGATAGATACGCAGTATTTT

D gene: TRBD1
J gene: TRBJ1-2
V gene: TRBV18
clone size: -
CDR3 protein: CASSPPNTRKGQGGYGYTF
CDR3 DNA: TGTGCCAGCTCACCCCCGAATACGAGAAAAGGACAGGGTGGGTATGGCTACACCTTC

D gene: -
J gene: TRBJ2-2
V gene: TRBV6-1
clone size: -
CDR3 protein: CASSDQYPGAGANTGELFF
CDR3 DNA: TGTGCCAGCAGTGATCAATACCCCGGAGCAGGGGCGAACACCGGGGAGCTGTTTTTT

D gene: -
J gene: TRBJ2-1
V gene: TRBV5-1
clone size: -
CDR3 protein: CASSSLNMGGSSYNEQFF
CDR3 DNA: TGCGCCAGCAGCTCCCTCAATATGGGGGGAAGCTCCTACAATGAGCAGTTCTTC

D gene: -
J gene: TRBJ1-1
V gene: TRBV5-6
clone size: -
CDR3 protein: CASSCELYTEAFF
CDR3 DNA: TGTGCCAGCAGCTGCGAACTGTACACTGAAGCTTTCTTT

D gene: TRBD2
J gene: TRBJ2-1
V gene: TRBV6-4
clone size: -
CDR3 protein: CASSDGTSGYEQFF
CDR3 DNA: TGTGCCAGCAGTGACGGGACTAGCGGGTATGAGCAGTTCTTC

D gene: -
J gene: TRBJ1-5
V gene: TRBV2
clone size: -
CDR3 protein: CASRAGGLWQPQHF
CDR3 DNA: TGTGCCAGCAGGGCCGGGGGGCTATGGCAGCCCCAGCATTTT

D gene: -
J gene: TRBJ1-1
V gene: TRBV11-2
clone size: few
CDR3 protein: CASSPPGGGVTEAFF
CDR3 DNA: TGTGCCAGCAGCCCCCCCGGGGGAGGAGTCACTGAAGCTTTCTTT

D gene: -
J gene: TRBJ1-5
V gene: TRBV28
clone size: -
CDR3 protein: CASSPGGGVGGNQPQHF
CDR3 DNA: TGTGCCAGCAGTCCCGGAGGCGGGGTGGGGGGCAATCAGCCCCAGCATTTT

D gene: -
J gene: TRBJ1-2
V gene: TRBV28
clone size: few
CDR3 protein: CASSLGSRGYGYTF
CDR3 DNA: TGTGCCAGCAGTTTAGGATCCAGGGGCTATGGCTACACCTTC

D gene: -
J gene: TRBJ1-1
V gene: TRBV29-1
clone size: few
CDR3 protein: CSVDDTMNTEAFF
CDR3 DNA: TGCAGCGTCGACGACACCATGAACACTGAAGCTTTCTTT

D gene: -
J gene: TRBJ2-1
V gene: TRBV27
clone size: -
CDR3 protein: CASSFWGEDEQFF
CDR3 DNA: TGTGCCAGCAGTTTTTGGGGGGAGGACGAGCAGTTCTTC

D gene: -
J gene: TRBJ2-2
V gene: TRBV27
clone size: -
CDR3 protein: CASSVGTQNTGELFF
CDR3 DNA: TGTGCCAGCAGTGTCGGGACTCAGAACACCGGGGAGCTGTTTTTT

D gene: TRBD1
J gene: TRBJ2-1
V gene: TRBV10-3
clone size: -
CDR3 protein: CAISPPRDRARYNEQFF
CDR3 DNA: TGTGCCATCAGTCCCCCCCGGGACAGGGCGAGGTACAATGAGCAGTTCTTC